The clone carrying this T cell receptor (beta chain) was detected a few times. Its antigen is not identified. Some clones are missing from TCRdb's copy, which holds only in-frame ones; the method was immunoSEQ multiplex PCR. The table has around 13,000 clones, approximately 93% seen once. This sample is drawn from a study of graft-versus-host responses after intestinal transplantation. Study overall: Grafts were multivisceral, liver-intestinal, or isolated intestinal. The study gave all recipients anti-thymocyte globulin induction, then tacrolimus and steroids for roughly 3 years.

Findings of the study overall: GvH clonotypes were identified within recipient marrow, with a subset emerging first in ileum or blood. Association was observed between peak circulating GvH clone levels and early post-transplant HvG declines.

The clonotype was recovered from a human patient who received an intestinal transplant, so some T cells may come from the graft donor. The specimen comprised PBMCs, sampled 950 to 1,300 days after intestinal transplantation.

The CDR3 bases are TGTGCCAGCAGCGATGGGGGGGTGTCACCCCTCCACTTT. Translating gives CASSDGGVSPLHF. This chain joins TRBV11-2 and TRBJ1-6; TRBD1 is a possible D gene (5 bases). This CDR3 comprises 13 residues. Per germline, CDR1 SGHAT and CDR2 FQNNGV. V lost 5 bases to trimming and J lost 10 bases, with 12 bases between them.